This TCR beta chain was identified during a study of shared clonotypes between healthy human individuals. On this clone itself: Its antigen remains unknown.

Study-wide results and limits: Owing to a small donor count, the genetic and exposure-history diversity represented was limited.

Among the unsorted PBMC samples, replicate PCRs used about 280 ng DNA, 30,000 to 35,000 T cell genomes. Data came from immunoSEQ multiplex PCR; TCRdb stores just in-frame clones and leaves some out. The sample contains 400,000 to 600,000 clones, about 80% of which appear only once. The ends were cut back, 0 bases at V and 0 bases at J, with 9 bases in the middle. In germline, CDR1 is SGHNT, CDR2 YYREEE (reference sequence). CDR3 length equals 15 residues. Sequenced input: PBMCs. This sequence joins TRBV5-4 and TRBJ1-2, with D possibly TRBD1 on 6 matching bases. The sequence was collected from a middle-aged woman in good health. Some clones in this sample may be carry-over from other donors' samples. CDR3 region: CASSLDRDTNYGYTF. The CDR3 DNA reads as TGTGCCAGCAGCTTGGACAGGGACACTAACTATGGCTACACCTTC.